This T cell receptor (beta chain) appears in the sequencing data of a study of T cells expressing NK-cell markers. Study summary: Obtained from sorted CD3+CD56+NKG2C+, CD3+CD56+NKG2C- and CD3+CD56-NKG2C+ T cells were the TCR beta repertoires.

The germline gives CDR1 DFQATT, CDR2 SNEGSKA (reference sequence). The CDR3 sequence is 17 residues long. TCRdb reanalyzed the 5' RACE reads and collapses them to one entry per CDR3 protein, without DNA. The sample's table shows 400,000 to 550,000 distinct CDR3 sequences. This chain uses TRBV20-1 with TRBJ1-4; the D call of TRBD1 rests on TCRdb alone, since no DNA is present to check it. The clonotype was recovered from a woman between 18 and 75 years old in good health. The material sequenced was blood T cells: a sorted CD56 or NKG2C T cell subset, CD4+ or CD8+ T cells, or bulk PBMC T cells (not recorded which). CDR3 in amino acids: CSAPMVGRGRTNEKLFF.